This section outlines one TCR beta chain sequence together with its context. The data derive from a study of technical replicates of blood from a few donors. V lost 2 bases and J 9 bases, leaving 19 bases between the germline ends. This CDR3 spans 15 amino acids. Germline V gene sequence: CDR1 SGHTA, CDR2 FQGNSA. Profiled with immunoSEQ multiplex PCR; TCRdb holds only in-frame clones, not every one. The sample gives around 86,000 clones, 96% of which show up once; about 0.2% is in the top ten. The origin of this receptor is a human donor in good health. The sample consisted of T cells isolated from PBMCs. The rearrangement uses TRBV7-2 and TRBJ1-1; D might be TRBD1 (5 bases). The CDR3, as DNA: TGTGCCAGCAGCTTAAAACCCGCAGCGGGACTGAAAGCTTTCTTT. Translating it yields CASSLKPAAGLKAFF.